The 17 T cell receptor beta chains reported below all come from one sample, sequenced in a study of cytomegalovirus exposure and HLA in healthy donors. The PCR had 60 Vbeta and 13 Jbeta primers. The protocol was immunoSEQ multiplex PCR, while the TCRdb copy is restricted to in-frame clones and leaves out a portion. Seen here are 200,000 to 250,000 clones, 75% to 90% observed once, and the top ten hold less than 3.5%. Input material: PBMCs. The receptors come from a middle-aged woman in good health and CMV-seronegative.

The V call is TRBV7-9, the J call TRBJ2-7; D is unresolved. V was trimmed by 3 bases and J by 0 bases, leaving 12 bases between them. The CDR3 extends over 15 amino acids. The germline V gene encodes CDR1 SEHNR and CDR2 FQNEAQ (reference sequence). The CDR3 loop reads CASSFLQSDSYEQYF. CDR3 in DNA: TGTGCCAGCAGCTTTCTCCAGTCAGACTCCTACGAGCAGTACTTC.

This clone was observed once. The chain links TRBV9 to TRBJ2-3; D perhaps matches TRBD2 (6 bases). CDR1 and CDR2 (germline): SGDLS, YYNGEE. This CDR3 has 18 residues. Between the trimmed V and J ends, which lost 3 bases and 3 bases, there was a span of 23 bases. CDR3 amino acids: CASSASRVTRTETDTQYF. The CDR3, as DNA: TGTGCCAGCAGCGCATCGCGTGTGACTAGGACTGAGACAGATACGCAGTATTTT.

The V gene is TRBV5-1, the J gene TRBJ1-1; 10 bases agree with TRBD1. Germline lookup yields CDR1 SGHRS and CDR2 YFSETQ. This CDR3 contains 15 residues. Trimming at V came to 5 bases and at J to 4 bases, leaving 8 bases not matched to a gene. CDR3 nucleotide sequence: TGCGCCAGCAGAAAAACTAGGGACAGGGGCACTGAAGCTTTCTTT. Protein product: CASRKTRDRGTEAFF.

This chain connects TRBV5-1 to TRBJ2-3, with 11 nucleotides matching TRBD2. Germline assignment: CDR1 SGHRS and CDR2 YFSETQ. The length of the CDR3 is 16 residues. With 0 bases clipped from V and 1 base from J, the junction kept 1 base outside the gene matches. DNA for the CDR3: TGCGCCAGCAGCTTGGAACTAGCGGGAGGCACAGATACGCAGTATTTT. It encodes CASSLELAGGTDTQYF.

The CDR3 nucleotides read TGCGCCAGCAGTCATAGGAGACCGACGAGCTCCTACAATGAGCAGTTCTTC. This codes for CASSHRRPTSSYNEQFF. This chain uses TRBV23-1 with TRBJ2-1; D gene uncertain. TRBV23-1 has ORF status, its function being uncertain. Trimming stripped 3 bases from V and 0 bases from J, with 15 bases between. The CDR3 consists of 17 residues.

This clone was recorded a few times. The CDR3 region is CASSLGHGGTYEQYF. The CDR3 DNA sequence: TGCGCCAGCAGCTTGGGACACGGGGGAACCTACGAGCAGTACTTC. The chain has TRBV5-1 and TRBJ2-7, with TRBD2 as a possible D gene (6 bases). The germline V gene encodes CDR1 SGHRS and CDR2 YFSETQ. Trimming removed 0 bases from V and 2 bases from J, with 12 bases in between. The CDR3 is 15 residues long. The full variable domain, in which reference TRBV5-1 and TRBJ2-7 provide the parts outside the CDR3, is KAGVTQTPRYLIKTRGQQVTLSCSPISGHRSVSWYQQTPGQGLQFLFEYFSETQRNKGNFPGRFSGRQFSNSRSEMNVSTLELGDSALYLCASSLGHGGTYEQYFGPGTRLTVT.

The rearrangement links TRBV5-4 to TRBJ2-6, with no clear D. Germline loops: CDR1 SGHNT, CDR2 YYREEE (reference sequence). The CDR3 consists of 14 residues. With 4 bases removed from V and 0 bases from J, the gap between germline ends came to 5 bases. The CDR3 nucleotides read TGTGCCAGCAGCCAGGACTCTGGGGCCAACGTCCTGACTTTC. Its protein product is CASSQDSGANVLTF.

The V gene is TRBV7-2, the J gene TRBJ2-2, with TRBD2 as a possible D gene (6 bases). Germline CDR1 reads SGHTA; CDR2 reads FQGNSA. Between the trimmed V and J ends, which lost 4 bases and 13 bases, there was a span of 13 bases. The length of the CDR3 is 12 residues. The CDR3 DNA reads TGTGCCAGCAGCTCCCCGGGGACTCCGCTGTTTTTT. Its translation: CASSSPGTPLFF.

J is TRBJ1-1 and V is TRBV10-3; maybe TRBD1 (5 bases). The CDR3 covers 18 residues. V dropped 3 bases and J dropped 4 bases, with 24 bases sitting between them. Germline V CDR1 and CDR2: ENHRY, SYGVKD. The CDR3 nucleotides read TGTGCCATCAGTGATCGAGCGGGGGGGGGAGGTAGCACCACTGAAGCTTTCTTT. It encodes CAISDRAGGGGSTTEAFF.

This clone was counted a few times. The chain employs TRBV11-1 and TRBJ2-1, with 12 bases identical to TRBD2. After removal of 2 bases from V and 9 bases from J, the junction contained 17 bases not matched to a gene. The CDR3 length is 19 residues. Germline lookup yields CDR1 SGHAT and CDR2 FQDESV (reference sequence). DNA of the CDR3: TGTGCCAGCAGCTTAAATATGTTTGCTAGCGGGGGGGTGAAAACTGAGCAGTTCTTC. Protein product: CASSLNMFASGGVKTEQFF.

This chain uses TRBV18 with TRBJ2-7; 7 positions agree with TRBD2. V trimming: 2 bases; J trimming: 3 bases; junction bases outside the gene matches: 4. This CDR3 contains 14 residues. Germline CDR1 is KGHSH and CDR2 is LQKENI. The CDR3 DNA is TGTGCCAGCTCACCAGCGGGACTAAGCTACGAGCAGTACTTC. The encoded protein is CASSPAGLSYEQYF.

This clone was seen a few times. The V call is TRBV30, the J call TRBJ2-7; 7 bases are shared with TRBD1. V trimming: 8 bases; J trimming: 7 bases; junction bases outside the gene matches: 14. CDR1 and CDR2 from the germline V gene are GTSNPN and SVGIG (reference sequence). CDR3 size: 13 residues. The chain's CDR3 is CARRQGGISEQYF. Here the CDR3 DNA reads TGTGCCCGACGACAGGGTGGTATATCGGAGCAGTACTTC. Together with reference TRBV30 and TRBJ2-7, the CDR3 gives the full variable domain: SQTIHQWPATLVQPVGSPLSLECTVEGTSNPNLYWYRQAAGRGLQLLFYSVGIGQISSEVPQNLSASRPQDRQFILSSKKLLLSDSGFYLCARRQGGISEQYFGPGTRLTVT.

The J gene is TRBJ2-3, the V gene TRBV19; 9 positions agree with TRBD2. In germline, CDR1 is LNHDA, CDR2 SQIVND (reference sequence). The CDR3 sequence is 16 residues long. With V trimmed by 1 base and J by 2 bases, 4 bases remained unmatched. CDR3 DNA: TGTGCCAGTAGTATAGGTACTAGCGGGTACACAGATACGCAGTATTTT. Its translation is CASSIGTSGYTDTQYF.

The V call is TRBV30, the J call TRBJ2-5; TRBD2 aligns across 9 bases. The J segment lost 5 bases and the V segment lost 5 bases, leaving 12 bases of the junction unmatched. The CDR3 is made up of 15 amino acids. The germline V gene encodes CDR1 GTSNPN and CDR2 SVGIG (reference sequence). CDR3 nucleotides: TGTGCCTGGGGGTTTAGCGGGAGTGTGGCGGAGACCCAGTACTTC. This sequence encodes CAWGFSGSVAETQYF.

The chain has TRBV19 and TRBJ2-6, with 9 bases identical to TRBD1. Germline V gene data show CDR1 as LNHDA and CDR2 as SQIVND (reference sequence). Trimming cost V 4 bases and J 4 bases; bases outside gene matches: 8. The CDR3 extends over 17 amino acids. CDR3 bases: TGTGCCAGTAGTACTGTACAGGGGGCGTTGGGGGCCAACGTCCTGACTTTC. Its protein product is CASSTVQGALGANVLTF.

V is TRBV19 and J is TRBJ2-2; 8 bases align to TRBD2. V shed 9 bases, J shed 9 bases, and the junction held 9 bases outside the gene matches. Germline lookup yields CDR1 LNHDA and CDR2 SQIVND (reference sequence). The CDR3 consists of 13 residues. CDR3: CARTREAHRELFF. CDR3 nucleotide sequence: TGTGCCAGGACGCGGGAGGCCCACCGGGAGCTGTTTTTT.

This chain connects TRBV10-3 to TRBJ1-1, with D perhaps matching TRBD1 (6 bases). The CDR3 runs to 14 residues. Per germline, CDR1 ENHRY and CDR2 SYGVKD. The V end was cut by 6 bases, the J end by 1 base, with 12 bases between. CDR3 sequence: CAISPGTPNTEAFF. In nucleotides, the CDR3 is TGTGCCATCAGCCCCGGGACACCGAACACTGAAGCTTTCTTT.